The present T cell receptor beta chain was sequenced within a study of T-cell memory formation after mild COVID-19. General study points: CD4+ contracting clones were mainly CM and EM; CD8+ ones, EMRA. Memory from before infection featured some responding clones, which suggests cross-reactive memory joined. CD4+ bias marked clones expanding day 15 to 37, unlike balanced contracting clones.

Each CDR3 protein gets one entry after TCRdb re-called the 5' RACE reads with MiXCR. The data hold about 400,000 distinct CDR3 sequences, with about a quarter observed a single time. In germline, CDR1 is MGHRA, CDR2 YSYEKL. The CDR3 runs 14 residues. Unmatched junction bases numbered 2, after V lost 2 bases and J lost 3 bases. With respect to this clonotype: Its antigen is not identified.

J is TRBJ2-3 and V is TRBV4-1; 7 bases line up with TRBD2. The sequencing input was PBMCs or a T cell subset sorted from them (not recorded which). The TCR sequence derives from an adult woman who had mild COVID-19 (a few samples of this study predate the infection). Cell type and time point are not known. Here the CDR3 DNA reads TGCGCCAGCAGCCAAATGGGGGGGACAGATACGCAGTATTTT. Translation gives CASSQMGGTDTQYF.